What follows are 15 T cell receptor beta chains derived from one specimen sequenced in a study of blood T cell repertoires in COVID-19. Some clones are missing from TCRdb's copy, which holds only in-frame ones; the method was immunoSEQ multiplex PCR. In the table there are about 80,000 clones, about four fifths of which are singletons. Sequencing was carried out using peripheral blood. Every receptor here comes from a woman aged 80 or over with acute or convalescent COVID-19.

The V and J genes are TRBV28 and TRBJ1-6; TRBD1 agrees at 10 bases. This CDR3 has 16 amino acids. Trimming at V came to 6 bases and at J to 10 bases, leaving 12 bases not matched to a gene. The germline V gene has CDR1 MDHEN and CDR2 SYDVKM. In DNA form, the CDR3 reads TGTGCCAGCAGCGCCGAGGTAGGACAGGGGGGATCACCCCTCCACTTT. Residues: CASSAEVGQGGSPLHF.

The chain uses TRBV25-1 and TRBJ1-1; 8 bases match TRBD1. The CDR3 contains 15 residues. V gave up 3 bases and J gave up 6 bases; unmatched junction bases: 9. The germline CDR1 and CDR2 sequences are MGHDK and SYGVNS. CDR3 region: CASSEEDRAGAEAFF. The CDR3 DNA reads as TGTGCCAGCAGTGAGGAGGACAGGGCCGGTGCTGAAGCTTTCTTT.

This clone was observed a single time. The J gene is TRBJ1-3, the V gene TRBV3-1 (or the pseudogene TRBV3-2); 7 nucleotides line up with TRBD1. J lost 2 bases, V lost 4 bases, and 5 bases had no gene match. Germline V gene data show CDR1 as LGHDT and CDR2 as YNNKEL (reference sequence). There are 15 residues in the CDR3. The CDR3 DNA is TGTGCCAGCAGCCCGGGGCAGGGGGCTGGAAACACCATATATTTT. Amino acids: CASSPGQGAGNTIYF.

V gene TRBV12-3 or TRBV12-4 combines with J gene TRBJ1-5; D remains ambiguous. The CDR3 is 12 residues long. Trimming removed 5 bases at V and 10 bases at J, with 12 bases between. The CDR3 bases are TGTGCCAGCAGTAACGGTCGAGGACCCCAGCATTTT. Protein sequence: CASSNGRGPQHF.

This rearrangement joins TRBV5-8 to TRBJ2-1; 9 bases map to TRBD2. Unmatched junction bases numbered 1, after V lost 8 bases and J lost 4 bases. The CDR3 spans 12 residues. Germline V gives CDR1 SGHTS, CDR2 YDEGEE. The CDR3 loop is CASLAGYNEQFF. The CDR3 DNA follows: TGTGCCAGTCTAGCGGGGTACAATGAGCAGTTCTTC.

The V gene is TRBV30, the J gene TRBJ1-6, with D unclear. The CDR3 extends over 12 amino acids. V lost 4 bases and J 9 bases, leaving 10 bases between the germline ends. Germline V gives CDR1 GTSNPN, CDR2 SVGIG (reference sequence). This chain's CDR3 is CAWTRPASPLHF. The DNA of the CDR3 is TGTGCCTGGACTAGACCTGCTTCACCCCTCCACTTT.

The genes are TRBV12-5 and TRBJ1-4; the D is unclear. In germline, CDR1 is LGHNT, CDR2 FRNRAP. Trimming stripped 2 bases from V and 6 bases from J, with 13 bases between. CDR3 length: 15 residues. CDR3 DNA: TGTGCTAGTGGTTTGTCAGGCAGTTTAGATGAAAAACTGTTTTTT. As protein: CASGLSGSLDEKLFF.

This chain connects TRBV7-2 to TRBJ1-2, with D possibly TRBD1 on 6 matching bases. The germline V gene encodes CDR1 SGHTA and CDR2 FQGNSA. This CDR3 region has 13 residues. V was shortened by 1 base and J by 4 bases, with 7 bases between the two germline ends. The CDR3 DNA is TGTGCCAGCAGCTTAGAAGGGGGCTATGGCTACACCTTC. Residues: CASSLEGGYGYTF. Looking up the rest from reference TRBV7-2 and TRBJ1-2 gives the full variable domain: GAGVSQSPSNKVTEKGKDVELRCDPISGHTALYWYRQSLGQGLEFLIYFQGNSAPDKSGLPSDRFSAERTGGSVSTLTIQRTQQEDSAVYLCASSLEGGYGYTFGSGTRLTVV.

The chain uses TRBV6-4 and TRBJ2-7; 9 bases map to TRBD2. Trimming cost V 11 bases and J 2 bases; bases outside gene matches: 16. This CDR3 is built from 16 residues. Looked up from germline, CDR1 is MRHNA and CDR2 is SNTAGT. The CDR3 region is CALAVAGDKFPYEQYF. As DNA, the CDR3 is TGTGCCCTCGCGGTAGCGGGGGACAAGTTTCCCTACGAGCAGTACTTC.

The J gene is TRBJ2-7, the V gene TRBV24-1; TRBD2 matches at 8 bases. From germline, CDR1 is KGHDR and CDR2 SFDVKD. The V gene end was trimmed by 3 bases and the J gene end by 5 bases; junction bases not matched to a gene: 2. This CDR3 contains 13 residues. In DNA form, the CDR3 reads TGTGCCACCAGTGATCCGGGGGGGGACGAGCAGTACTTC. The encoded protein is CATSDPGGDEQYF.

The chain recombines TRBV19 with TRBJ2-1, with TRBD2 matching 10 bases. The V gene end was trimmed by 3 bases and the J gene end by 3 bases; junction bases not matched to a gene: 8. CDR1 is LNHDA, CDR2 SQIVND, per germline (reference sequence). CDR3 length: 17 residues. The CDR3 sequence is CASSISYASGGYNEQFF. In DNA, the CDR3 is TGTGCCAGTAGTATCAGCTATGCTAGCGGGGGCTACAATGAGCAGTTCTTC.

V is TRBV5-4 and J is TRBJ2-2; TRBD2 matches 9 bases. This CDR3 is 18 amino acids long. The germline V gene encodes CDR1 SGHNT and CDR2 YYREEE (reference sequence). Trimming at V came to 10 bases and at J to 7 bases, leaving 23 bases not matched to a gene. As DNA, the CDR3 is TGTGCCCCCAGCCCAAACCGGGGGGCGGGGGGGCGGAACGGGGAGCTGTTTTTT. The encoded protein is CAPSPNRGAGGRNGELFF.

The chain links TRBV9 to TRBJ1-6; D unclear. The ends were cut back, 3 bases at V and 7 bases at J, with 17 bases in the middle. CDR1 is SGDLS and CDR2 is YYNGEE in the germline V gene. The CDR3 has 16 amino acids. The CDR3 DNA follows: TGTGCCAGCAGCGCCTTACAGATTTCGGAAAATTCACCCCTCCACTTT. Protein product: CASSALQISENSPLHF.

V gene TRBV29-1 combines with J gene TRBJ1-4; 8 nucleotides align to TRBD1. Unmatched junction bases numbered 3, after V lost 5 bases and J lost 7 bases. The germline gives CDR1 SQVTM, CDR2 ANQGSEA. The length of the CDR3 is 12 residues. DNA for the CDR3: TGCAGCGTTTTCCAGGGGGCTGAAAAACTGTTTTTT. Its protein product is CSVFQGAEKLFF.

The sample holds a few counts of this clone. CDR3 loop: CASSSTGRNSPLHF. Here the CDR3 DNA reads TGTGCCAGCAGCTCCACAGGGCGTAATTCACCCCTCCACTTT. The chain recombines TRBV7-3 with TRBJ1-6; possible D gene TRBD1, 6 bases. The CDR3 has 14 residues. CDR1 is SGHTA, CDR2 FQGTGA, per germline. V lost 4 bases and J 6 bases, leaving 10 bases between the germline ends.